This T cell receptor beta chain was captured by sequencing in a study of shared clonotypes between healthy human individuals. Looking at the study overall: Researchers assigned three CD4 naive, three CD4 memory, two CD8 naive and one CD8 memory plate to each donor.

The method was immunoSEQ multiplex PCR; TCRdb's version includes in-frame clones alone and lacks a portion of them. The sample has about 1.1 million clones; 78% are singletons. From germline, CDR1 is MDHEN and CDR2 SYDVKM. Trimming removed 2 bases from V and 9 bases from J, with 19 bases in between. CDR3 length: 15 residues. Study-wide findings and caveats: Exclusively blood specimens were collected; tissue repertoires likely differ. Rarefaction revealed incomplete sorted-subset sequencing despite large depth. Generation of non-shared clonotypes was less probable than generation of clonotypes shared by all four donors.

A note on this clone: Its antigen remains unidentified.

The clonotype originates from a man younger than 35 in good health. Some clones in this sample may be carry-over from other donors' samples. The genes are TRBV28 and TRBJ1-2, with a weak D call TRBD1 (5 bases). The sequenced sample was memory CD4+ T cells from PBMCs. Subset: CD45RA-negative fraction. The CDR3 spells CASSLEGLGESSYTF. CDR3 sequence (DNA): TGTGCCAGCAGTTTAGAGGGGCTGGGGGAGTCGAGCTACACCTTC.